Shown below are 9 T cell receptor beta chains from a single sample sequenced in a study of T cells after yellow fever vaccination. TCRdb reprocessed the 5' RACE reads with MiXCR, giving one entry per CDR3 protein. The sample carries approximately 580,000 distinct CDR3 sequences, 17% recorded once. The material was PBMCs, obtained about 5 days after the first yellow fever vaccination. These receptors originate from a man younger than 35 who received the YFV17D yellow fever vaccine.

CDR3 DNA sequence: TGTGCCAGCAGCCAAGGACCACTAGCCCCGTTCTTC. Translating it yields CASSQGPLAPFF. The gene calls are TRBV3-1 and TRBJ2-1; TRBD2 is a possible D gene (6 bases). There are 12 residues in the CDR3. Germline CDR1 is LGHDT and CDR2 is YNNKEL (reference sequence). Trimming removed 1 base at V and 15 bases at J, with 13 bases between.

This clonotype was picked up a small number of times. The chain joins TRBV3-1 to TRBJ2-3, with D perhaps given as TRBD1 or TRBD2 (5 bases each). Germline V gene data show CDR1 as LGHDT and CDR2 as YNNKEL (reference sequence). The V end lost 5 bases, the J end lost 4 bases, and 10 bases lay between the germline ends. The CDR3 totals 13 residues. CDR3 protein: CASSSRGADTQYF. DNA for the CDR3: TGTGCCAGCAGCTCCCGAGGGGCAGATACGCAGTATTTT.

This clonotype has a handful of counts. The chain couples TRBV6-2 or TRBV6-3 to TRBJ2-3; no clear D gene. The CDR3 contains 13 residues. V was shortened by 3 bases and J by 2 bases, with 6 bases between the two germline ends. CDR1 MNHEY and CDR2 SVGEGT come from the germline V gene. The CDR3 reads CASSYRTTDTQYF. DNA for the CDR3: TGTGCCAGCAGTTATCGGACCACAGATACGCAGTATTTT.

DNA for the CDR3: TGTGCCAGCAGTGAATATGGGCTAGGCTACAATGAGCAGTTCTTC. Residues: CASSEYGLGYNEQFF. The chain combines TRBV25-1 with TRBJ2-1; D remains unclear. Per the germline V gene, CDR1 is MGHDK and CDR2 is SYGVNS. Trimming removed 0 bases from V and 3 bases from J, with 9 bases in between. CDR3 length equals 15 residues.

This clonotype was found a few times. The chain joins TRBV20-1 to TRBJ2-1; D not certain. This CDR3 region has 14 residues. Germline CDR1 DFQATT, CDR2 SNEGSKA (reference sequence). V lost 1 base and J lost 7, with 14 bases in between. This chain's CDR3 is CSARVEMWVNEQFF. The CDR3, as DNA: TGCAGTGCTAGAGTGGAGATGTGGGTGAATGAGCAGTTCTTC.

V usage is TRBV6-2 or TRBV6-3 and J usage is TRBJ2-7; D is possibly TRBD1 (7 bases). CDR1 is MNHEY and CDR2 is SVGEGT in the germline V gene. With 2 bases removed from V and 7 bases from J, the gap between germline ends came to 15 bases. The CDR3 runs 14 residues. CDR3 bases: TGTGCCAGCAGTTACGGCGGGACAGTCCCAGAGCAGTACTTC. Protein product: CASSYGGTVPEQYF.

The V call is TRBV29-1, the J call TRBJ1-4; D ambiguous. CDR3 length: 13 amino acids. Germline-derived CDR1 and CDR2 are SQVTM and ANQGSEA. CDR3 coding DNA: TGCGCCTGCTTGAACCTGAGTAATGAAAAACTGTTTTTT. Encoded protein: CACLNLSNEKLFF.

The gene calls are TRBV20-1 and TRBJ1-1; no definite D call. Germline V gene lookup returns CDR1 DFQATT and CDR2 SNEGSKA (reference sequence). The CDR3 length is 14 residues. The germline V and J ends were trimmed by 3 bases and 4 bases, with 15 bases remaining between them. The CDR3 sequence is CSASPSPRTTEAFF. The CDR3 nucleotides read TGCAGTGCTAGTCCCTCCCCCCGGACCACTGAAGCTTTCTTT.

This clonotype was found a few times. This chain uses TRBV6-1 with TRBJ1-1; D is undetermined. V gave up 7 bases and J gave up 0 bases, with 9 bases separating them. CDR3 length equals 13 residues. CDR1 is MNHNS and CDR2 is SASEGT in the germline V gene. The DNA for the CDR3 is TGTGCCAGCACCCCAGCCATGAACACTGAAGCTTTCTTT. Protein product: CASTPAMNTEAFF.